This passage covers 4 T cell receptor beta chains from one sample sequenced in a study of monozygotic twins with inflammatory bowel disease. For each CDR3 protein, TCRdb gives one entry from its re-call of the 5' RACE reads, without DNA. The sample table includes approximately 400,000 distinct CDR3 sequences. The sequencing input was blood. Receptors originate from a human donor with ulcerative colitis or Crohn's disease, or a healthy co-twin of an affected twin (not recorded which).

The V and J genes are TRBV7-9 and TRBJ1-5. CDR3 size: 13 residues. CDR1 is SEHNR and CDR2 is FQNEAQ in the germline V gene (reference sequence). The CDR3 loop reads CASSFLQDQPQHF.

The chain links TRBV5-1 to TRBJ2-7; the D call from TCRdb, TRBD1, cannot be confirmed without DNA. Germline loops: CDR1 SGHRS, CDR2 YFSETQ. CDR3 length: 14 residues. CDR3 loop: CASSFLDRASEQYF.

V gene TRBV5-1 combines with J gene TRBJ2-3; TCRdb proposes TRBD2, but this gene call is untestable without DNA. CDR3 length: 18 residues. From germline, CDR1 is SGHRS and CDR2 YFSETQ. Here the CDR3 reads CASSLETSGRMGTDTQYF.

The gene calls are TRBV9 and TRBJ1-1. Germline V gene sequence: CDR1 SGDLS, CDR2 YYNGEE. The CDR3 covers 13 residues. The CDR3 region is CASSVAVKTEAFF.